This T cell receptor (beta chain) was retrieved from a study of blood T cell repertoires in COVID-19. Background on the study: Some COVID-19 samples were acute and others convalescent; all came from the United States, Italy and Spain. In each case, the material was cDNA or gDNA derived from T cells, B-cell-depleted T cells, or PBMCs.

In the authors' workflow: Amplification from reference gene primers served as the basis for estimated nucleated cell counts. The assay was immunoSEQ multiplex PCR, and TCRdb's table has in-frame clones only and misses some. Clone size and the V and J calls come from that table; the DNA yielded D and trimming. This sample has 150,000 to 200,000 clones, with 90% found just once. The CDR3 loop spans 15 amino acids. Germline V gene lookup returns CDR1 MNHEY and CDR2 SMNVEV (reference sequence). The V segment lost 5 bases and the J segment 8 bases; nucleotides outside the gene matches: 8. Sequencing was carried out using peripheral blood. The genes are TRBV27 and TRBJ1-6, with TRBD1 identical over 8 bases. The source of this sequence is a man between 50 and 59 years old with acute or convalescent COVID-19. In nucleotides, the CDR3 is TGTGCCAGCAGTCCATGGAAGGACAGGGATTCACCCCTCCACTTT. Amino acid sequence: CASSPWKDRDSPLHF.